Listed here are 6 T cell receptor beta chains from one sample, sequenced in a study of blood T cell repertoires in COVID-19. Generated by immunoSEQ multiplex PCR, the TCRdb table keeps only in-frame clones and is missing some. This sample has hundreds of thousands of clones, with approximately 88% found just once. Sequenced input: peripheral blood. The receptors derive from a man aged 35 to 55 with acute or convalescent COVID-19.

The rearrangement links TRBV15 to TRBJ2-1, with 14 nucleotides matching TRBD2. Germline assignment: CDR1 LNHNV and CDR2 YYDKDF (reference sequence). The CDR3 is made up of 21 amino acids. V lost 0 bases and J lost 1; bases outside the gene matches: 11. The CDR3 loop is CATSRDLFGLAGGISYNEQFF. CDR3 DNA: TGTGCCACCAGCAGAGATCTCTTCGGACTAGCGGGAGGCATATCCTACAATGAGCAGTTCTTC.

The rearrangement joins TRBV5-4 to TRBJ1-6; possible D gene TRBD1, 5 bases. Germline values: CDR1 SGHNT, CDR2 YYREEE (reference sequence). The CDR3 is 16 amino acids. V dropped 10 bases and J dropped 5 bases, with 22 bases sitting between them. CDR3 bases: TGTGCCGCCTGGCCACAGGTGGGGAAAGATAATTCACCCCTCCACTTT. Protein product: CAAWPQVGKDNSPLHF.

This clone has a single count. The chain couples TRBV7-9 to TRBJ2-5; 7 bases line up with TRBD1. After removal of 0 bases from V and 1 base from J, the junction contained 2 bases not matched to a gene. The germline V gene has CDR1 SEHNR and CDR2 FQNEAQ (reference sequence). This CDR3 spans 15 amino acids. The CDR3 DNA is TGTGCCAGCAGCTTAGCGCGGACAGGCCAAGAGACCCAGTACTTC. Protein product: CASSLARTGQETQYF.

The chain carries TRBV27 and TRBJ2-7; TRBD1 matches 7 bases. Per germline, CDR1 MNHEY and CDR2 SMNVEV (reference sequence). The CDR3 is 17 residues long. Trimming at V came to 6 bases and at J to 2 bases, leaving 16 bases not matched to a gene. CDR3 in amino acids: CASSPALYRGGTYEQYF. For the CDR3, the DNA is TGTGCCAGCAGCCCTGCCCTTTACAGGGGTGGGACCTACGAGCAGTACTTC.

In its sample, this clone was seen many times. The CDR3 coding sequence is TGTGCCAGCAGTCCCCCGGGACAGCATCCCACCTACGAGCAGTACTTC. Its protein product is CASSPPGQHPTYEQYF. The chain combines TRBV27 with TRBJ2-7; 7 bases are shared with TRBD1. The germline gives CDR1 MNHEY, CDR2 SMNVEV (reference sequence). V lost 5 bases, J lost 2 bases, and 12 bases stayed unmatched. CDR3 length: 16 amino acids.

The chain links TRBV19 to TRBJ2-2; D remains ambiguous. This CDR3 contains 13 residues. The germline V gene has CDR1 LNHDA and CDR2 SQIVND (reference sequence). With 7 bases removed from V and 3 bases from J, the gap between germline ends came to 9 bases. CDR3 protein: CASTRRYTGELFF. For the CDR3, the DNA is TGTGCCAGTACCAGGCGATACACCGGGGAGCTGTTTTTT.